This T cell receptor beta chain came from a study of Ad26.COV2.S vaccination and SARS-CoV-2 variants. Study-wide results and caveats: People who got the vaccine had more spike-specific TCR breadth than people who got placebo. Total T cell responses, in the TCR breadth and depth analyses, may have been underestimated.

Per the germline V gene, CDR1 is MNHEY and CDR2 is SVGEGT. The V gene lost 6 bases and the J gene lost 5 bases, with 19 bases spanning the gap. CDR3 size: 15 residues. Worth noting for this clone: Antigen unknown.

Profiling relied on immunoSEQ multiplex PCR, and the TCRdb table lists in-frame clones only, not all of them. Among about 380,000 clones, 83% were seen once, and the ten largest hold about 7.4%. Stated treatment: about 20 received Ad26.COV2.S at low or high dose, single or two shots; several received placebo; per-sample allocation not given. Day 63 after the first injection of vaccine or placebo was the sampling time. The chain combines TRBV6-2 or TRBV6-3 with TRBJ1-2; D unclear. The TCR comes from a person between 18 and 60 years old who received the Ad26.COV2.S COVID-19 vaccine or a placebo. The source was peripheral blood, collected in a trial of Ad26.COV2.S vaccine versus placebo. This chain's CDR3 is CASSFLVAPGYGYTF. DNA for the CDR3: TGTGCCAGCAGCTTTCTGGTGGCGCCAGGTTATGGCTACACCTTC.